The 25 T cell receptor beta chains reported below all come from one sample, sequenced in a study of CD8 T cells in Susac syndrome (dated by TCRdb to about 2019). Library preparation was by the immunoSEQ multiplex PCR assay. RNA was extracted using the RNeasy kit, and roughly 0.45 to 1 microgram was reverse transcribed with random hexamers. TCRdb reprocessing: public reads trimmed at Q25 with fastp, clones called with MiXCR, in-frame beta chains kept. Each entry is one CDR3 protein sequence, shown with its most common DNA and genes. This sample lists roughly 300,000 distinct CDR3 sequences; roughly 85% were detected once. The top ten constitute over 0.1% of the sample. Sequencing input: CD8+ T cells from PBMCs. Receptors were obtained from a human donor with multiple sclerosis.

The V call is TRBV9, the J call TRBJ2-1; perhaps TRBD2 as D (6 bases). In germline, CDR1 is SGDLS, CDR2 YYNGEE. With 3 bases removed from V and 1 base from J, the gap between germline ends came to 17 bases. This CDR3 has 17 amino acids. CDR3 protein: CASSERELAQSYNEQFF. The CDR3 DNA reads as TGTGCCAGCAGCGAGAGGGAACTAGCTCAATCCTACAATGAGCAGTTCTTC.

The genes are TRBV27 and TRBJ1-1; TRBD1 is a possible D gene (6 bases). With 3 bases removed from V and 6 bases from J, the gap between germline ends came to 8 bases. This CDR3 spans 12 amino acids. Germline assignment: CDR1 MNHEY and CDR2 SMNVEV (reference sequence). CDR3 region: CASSLRGAEAFF. In DNA form, the CDR3 reads TGTGCCAGCAGTTTGAGGGGGGCTGAAGCTTTCTTT.

The V and J genes are TRBV28 and TRBJ2-7; D is perhaps TRBD1 (6 bases). This CDR3 spans 13 amino acids. In germline, CDR1 is MDHEN, CDR2 SYDVKM. Trimming cost V 6 bases and J 2 bases, with 11 bases left between them. The DNA for the CDR3 is TGTGCCAGCAGGAGGACAGATGCCTACGAGCAGTACTTC. Its translation is CASRRTDAYEQYF.

The V call is TRBV10-3, the J call TRBJ2-7, with 7 nucleotides matching TRBD1. After removal of 2 bases from V and 2 bases from J, the junction contained 6 bases not matched to a gene. Looked up from germline, CDR1 is ENHRY and CDR2 is SYGVKD. The CDR3 consists of 15 residues. CDR3 residues: CAISEITGTAYEQYF. The CDR3 DNA follows: TGTGCCATCAGTGAGATCACCGGGACAGCCTACGAGCAGTACTTC.

The V gene is TRBV10-3, the J gene TRBJ2-1, with D unresolved. The CDR3 consists of 11 residues. CDR1 and CDR2 (germline): ENHRY, SYGVKD. V shed 6 bases and J shed 8 bases, with 8 bases lying between them. CDR3 sequence: CAISEAYEQFF. The CDR3 DNA reads as TGTGCCATCAGCGAGGCGTATGAGCAGTTCTTC.

V and J are TRBV27 and TRBJ2-1, with TRBD2 matching over 15 bases. The germline V gene encodes CDR1 MNHEY and CDR2 SMNVEV (reference sequence). Trimming took 3 bases from V and 2 from J; bases not matched to a gene: 8. This CDR3 comprises 19 residues. CDR3 coding DNA: TGTGCCAGCAGTTTCCGGACTAGCGGGAGGGCTTCCCCCTACAATGAGCAGTTCTTC. This codes for CASSFRTSGRASPYNEQFF.

V is TRBV5-5 and J is TRBJ2-7, with 8 bases fitting TRBD1. Losses at the gene ends were 4 bases for V and 1 base for J; bases not matched to a gene: 4. The V gene's germline CDR1 is SGHKS and CDR2 YYEKEE (reference sequence). This CDR3 contains 14 residues. Here the CDR3 reads CASSTRTGSYEQYF. The DNA for the CDR3 is TGTGCCAGCAGCACTAGGACAGGGTCCTACGAGCAGTACTTC.

CDR3 residues: CASSVAKTGGVYGYTF. Written as DNA, the CDR3 is TGTGCCAGCAGCGTAGCCAAAACAGGGGGGGTCTATGGCTACACCTTC. The rearrangement uses TRBV9 and TRBJ1-2, with 8 bases identical to TRBD1. Germline CDR1 is SGDLS and CDR2 is YYNGEE. The CDR3 totals 16 residues. Germline trimming cut 0 bases from V and 4 bases from J; bases unmatched to any gene: 8.

V is TRBV27 and J is TRBJ1-2; the D gene is possibly TRBD1 (5 bases). The CDR3 length is 15 residues. From germline, CDR1 is MNHEY and CDR2 SMNVEV (reference sequence). Trimming stripped 4 bases from V and 1 base from J, with 13 bases between. The chain's CDR3 is CASSSRDGLNYGYTF. CDR3 nucleotides: TGTGCCAGCAGTTCCCGGGACGGACTTAACTATGGCTACACCTTC.

The sample holds one count of this clonotype. This chain connects TRBV5-1 to TRBJ2-5; 12 bases line up with TRBD2. J lost 4 bases, V lost 4 bases, and 8 bases had no gene match. The CDR3 is 16 residues long. Germline values: CDR1 SGHRS, CDR2 YFSETQ. The CDR3 DNA follows: TGCGCCAGCAGCCCCCAGACTAGCGGGAGCCGAGAGACCCAGTACTTC. As protein: CASSPQTSGSRETQYF.

The chain couples TRBV27 to TRBJ1-5, with 8 nucleotides matching TRBD1. The CDR3 is 16 residues long. V lost 6 bases and J lost 6; bases outside the gene matches: 13. CDR1 and CDR2 (germline): MNHEY, SMNVEV (reference sequence). This chain's CDR3 is CASSPSTGDEPQPQHF. The CDR3 region has the DNA TGTGCCAGCAGCCCTTCGACAGGGGACGAACCTCAGCCCCAGCATTTT.

The V call is TRBV27, the J call TRBJ2-1; TRBD2 might be the D (6 bases). Between the trimmed V and J ends, which lost 2 bases and 6 bases, there was a span of 17 bases. The CDR3 has 16 amino acids. CDR1 and CDR2 (germline): MNHEY, SMNVEV (reference sequence). CDR3 protein: CASSLGWRLVPNEQFF. The CDR3, as DNA: TGTGCCAGCAGTTTAGGTTGGCGACTAGTCCCCAATGAGCAGTTCTTC.

The chain couples TRBV27 to TRBJ2-3; 9 bases agree with TRBD2. CDR1 and CDR2 from the germline V gene are MNHEY and SMNVEV (reference sequence). The CDR3 sequence is 16 residues long. The ends lost 5 bases at V and 2 bases at J; junction bases unmatched: 8. CDR3: CASSMNPSGATDTQYF. The DNA for the CDR3 is TGTGCCAGCAGTATGAATCCTAGCGGGGCCACAGATACGCAGTATTTT.

This clonotype occurred once. The gene calls are TRBV9 and TRBJ1-3; D ambiguous. CDR1 and CDR2 (germline): SGDLS, YYNGEE. The CDR3 spans 10 residues. The V end was cut by 7 bases, the J end by 8 bases, with 7 bases between. CDR3 in DNA: TGTGCCAGCGCGGGAGACACCATATATTTT. Protein sequence: CASAGDTIYF.

V gene TRBV7-9 combines with J gene TRBJ1-6; possible D gene TRBD1, 5 bases. Germline-derived CDR1 and CDR2 are SEHNR and FQNEAQ (reference sequence). CDR3 size: 13 residues. Trimming removed 1 base from V and 12 bases from J, with 10 bases in between. The CDR3 DNA follows: TGTGCCAGCAGCTTAGGGGGCGACCTACCCCTCCACTTT. Amino acid sequence: CASSLGGDLPLHF.

CDR3 coding DNA: TGTGCTAGTGGTTTACAGATCACAGATACGCAGTATTTT. Its protein product is CASGLQITDTQYF. This chain joins TRBV12-5 and TRBJ2-3; D is uncertain. Germline V gene lookup returns CDR1 LGHNT and CDR2 FRNRAP. This CDR3 has 13 amino acids. The V and J ends lost 3 bases and 2 bases respectively, with 6 bases between them.

CDR3 in amino acids: CAISGGRGKNTEAFF. As DNA, the CDR3 is TGTGCCATCAGTGGTGGTAGAGGGAAGAACACTGAAGCTTTCTTT. The chain is built from TRBV10-3 and TRBJ1-1, with D unclear. The V gene's germline CDR1 is ENHRY and CDR2 SYGVKD. The CDR3 has 15 residues. V lost 4 bases and J 1 base, leaving 13 bases between the germline ends.

The rearrangement joins TRBV14 to TRBJ2-6; D might be TRBD1 or TRBD2, each matching 5 bases. CDR1 is SGHDN, CDR2 FVKESK, per germline. Trimming removed 3 bases at V and 4 bases at J, with 22 bases between. This CDR3 contains 19 residues. CDR3 DNA sequence: TGTGCCAGCAGCCATCTGTTCTTTATGGGGGAAACGGGGGCCAACGTCCTGACTTTC. Translated: CASSHLFFMGETGANVLTF. The variable domain in full, with the rest retrieved from reference TRBV14 and TRBJ2-6, is EAGVTQFPSHSVIEKGQTVTLRCDPISGHDNLYWYRRVMGKEIKFLLHFVKESKQDESGMPNNRFLAERTGGTYSTLKVQPAELEDSGVYFCASSHLFFMGETGANVLTFGAGSRLTVL.

The rearrangement uses TRBV2 and TRBJ1-5; the D is unclear. Germline lookup yields CDR1 SNHLY and CDR2 FYNNEI. The CDR3 consists of 16 residues. Trimming took 7 bases from V and 0 from J, leaving 16 bases between them. The CDR3 nucleotides are TGTGCCAGCAACGGACTCCACGCCAATAGCAATCAGCCCCAGCATTTT. Residues: CASNGLHANSNQPQHF.

In its sample, this clonotype was seen once. The chain recombines TRBV29-1 with TRBJ2-7, with a possible D match to TRBD2 (6 bases). Trimming cost V 2 bases and J 4 bases, with 12 bases left between them. Germline V gene lookup returns CDR1 SQVTM and CDR2 ANQGSEA. The CDR3 has 13 residues. The CDR3 DNA follows: TGCAGCGTTGAACACCGGCGGGGATACGAGCAGTACTTC. Encoded protein: CSVEHRRGYEQYF.

V usage is TRBV7-9 and J usage is TRBJ2-3, with D perhaps TRBD2 (5 bases). The V gene's germline CDR1 is SEHNR and CDR2 FQNEAQ (reference sequence). V was pared by 8 bases and J by 3 bases, with 15 bases between. The length of the CDR3 is 14 residues. CDR3 loop: CASAEGFQTDTQYF. The CDR3 coding sequence is TGTGCCAGCGCCGAGGGCTTTCAAACAGATACGCAGTATTTT.

This clonotype has only a few counts. The rearrangement joins TRBV7-3 to TRBJ2-7, with 8 bases identical to TRBD2. The junction had 5 bases not matched to a gene; V was cut back by 2 bases and J by 2 bases. The germline gives CDR1 SGHTA, CDR2 FQGTGA. The length of the CDR3 is 15 residues. The CDR3 sequence: CASSLGAGGPYEQYF. The CDR3 DNA is TGTGCCAGCAGCTTAGGGGCGGGAGGTCCCTACGAGCAGTACTTC.

CDR3 sequence (DNA): TGTGCCAGCAGCACGTGGGGGACAGGGGGCGACGAGCAGTACTTC. It is translated as CASSTWGTGGDEQYF. The rearrangement links TRBV9 to TRBJ2-7, with 12 bases identical to TRBD1. The CDR3 has 15 residues. Germline values: CDR1 SGDLS, CDR2 YYNGEE. V was clipped by 4 bases and J by 5 bases; unmatched bases: 7.

The chain has TRBV7-9 and TRBJ2-7; TRBD1 agrees at 12 bases. J gave up 2 bases and V 1 base, and 9 bases lay outside the gene matches. The CDR3 is 18 residues long. CDR1 and CDR2 from the germline V gene are SEHNR and FQNEAQ (reference sequence). The CDR3 sequence is CASSLVSRGQGAPYEQYF. CDR3 sequence (DNA): TGTGCCAGCAGCTTAGTTTCTAGGGGACAGGGGGCCCCCTACGAGCAGTACTTC.

The chain has TRBV5-1 and TRBJ2-7, with 8 bases lining up with TRBD1. Germline-derived CDR1 and CDR2 are SGHRS and YFSETQ. V lost 4 bases and J lost 2; bases outside the gene matches: 14. The CDR3 covers 17 residues. The chain's CDR3 is CASSIVRAGTGTYEQYF. As DNA, the CDR3 is TGCGCCAGCAGCATTGTAAGGGCCGGGACAGGCACCTACGAGCAGTACTTC.